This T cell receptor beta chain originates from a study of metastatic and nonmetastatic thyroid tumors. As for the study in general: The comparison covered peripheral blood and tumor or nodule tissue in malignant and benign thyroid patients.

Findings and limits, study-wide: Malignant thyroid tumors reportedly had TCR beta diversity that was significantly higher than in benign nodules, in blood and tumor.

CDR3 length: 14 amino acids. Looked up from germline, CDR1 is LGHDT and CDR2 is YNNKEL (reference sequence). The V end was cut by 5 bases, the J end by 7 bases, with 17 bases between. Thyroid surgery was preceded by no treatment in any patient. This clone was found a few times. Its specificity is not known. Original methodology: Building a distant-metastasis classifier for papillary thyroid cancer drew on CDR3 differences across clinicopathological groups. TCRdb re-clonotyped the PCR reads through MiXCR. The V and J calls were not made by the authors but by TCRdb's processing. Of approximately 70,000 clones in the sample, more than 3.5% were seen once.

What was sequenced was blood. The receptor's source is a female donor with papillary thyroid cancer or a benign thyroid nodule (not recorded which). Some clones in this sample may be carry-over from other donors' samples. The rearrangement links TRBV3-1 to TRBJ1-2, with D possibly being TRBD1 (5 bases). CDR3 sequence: CASSYGTTEAGYTF. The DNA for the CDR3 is TGTGCCAGCAGCTATGGGACGACCGAAGCTGGCTACACCTTC.